A single sample is the source of the 15 T cell receptor beta chains below, sequenced in a study of T-cell memory formation after mild COVID-19 (dated by TCRdb to about 2021). The library was built by means of 5' RACE. Sequencing was performed on an Illumina NovaSeq 6000. In-frame beta chains were kept once TCRdb had trimmed the public reads at Q25 with fastp and called clones with MiXCR. Every entry covers one CDR3 protein and lists the most common genes and DNA from its rows. The sample data list around 300,000 distinct CDR3 sequences, and roughly 8% of these were observed just once. Of the sample, about 20% is held by the ten largest clones. The sequencing input was PBMCs or a T cell subset sorted from them (not recorded which). The receptors shown here come from a man between 18 and 29 years old who had mild COVID-19 (a few samples of this study predate the infection). The sample titles of this study are shuffled in the database, so cell type and time point are left out; the donor was told from shared clones.

V gene TRBV28 combines with J gene TRBJ1-1; D is perhaps TRBD1 (6 bases). CDR1 and CDR2 (germline): MDHEN, SYDVKM. The CDR3 is 16 amino acids. With 2 bases removed from V and 0 bases from J, the gap between germline ends came to 13 bases. The CDR3 DNA is TGTGCCAGCAGTTTACTATCGGACAGCATGAACACTGAAGCTTTCTTT. Translation gives CASSLLSDSMNTEAFF.

This clonotype has more than one count but fewer than ten. This rearrangement joins TRBV6-2 or TRBV6-3 to TRBJ2-1; either TRBD1 or TRBD2 may supply D (5 bases each). The V end was cut by 5 bases, the J end by 12 bases, with 11 bases between. The V gene's germline CDR1 is MNHEY and CDR2 SVGEGT. This CDR3 is built from 11 residues. The CDR3 bases are TGTGCCAGCAGTCCCGGGACGACGCAGTTCTTC. This translates into CASSPGTTQFF.

This clonotype occurred a few times. This chain links TRBV3-1 with TRBJ2-2; the D gene is possibly TRBD2 (6 bases). Trimming stripped 0 bases from V and 6 bases from J, with 14 bases between. The CDR3 loop spans 16 amino acids. CDR1 and CDR2 (germline): LGHDT, YNNKEL (reference sequence). CDR3 DNA: TGTGCCAGCAGCCAAGAACGGGGGAGTCTCGCCGGGGAGCTGTTTTTT. Amino acids: CASSQERGSLAGELFF.

This clonotype came up many times. This rearrangement joins TRBV7-9 to TRBJ2-3; D is undetermined. Germline V CDR1 and CDR2: SEHNR, FQNEAQ (reference sequence). The V and J ends lost 6 bases and 5 bases respectively, with 15 bases between them. The CDR3 contains 14 residues. In DNA, the CDR3 is TGTGCCAGCAGTAAAGGGCGCCGCCTAGATACGCAGTATTTT. Its translation: CASSKGRRLDTQYF. The variable domain in full, with the rest retrieved from reference TRBV7-9 and TRBJ2-3, is DTGVSQNPRHKITKRGQNVTFRCDPISEHNRLYWYRQTLGQGPEFLTYFQNEAQLEKSRLLSDRFSAERPKGSFSTLEIQRTEQGDSAMYLCASSKGRRLDTQYFGPGTRLTVL.

This clonotype was detected a few times. The CDR3 DNA follows: TGTGCCAGCAGCCCGACCGGACAGGGTAACACCGGGGAGCTGTTTTTT. Its translation: CASSPTGQGNTGELFF. The V call is TRBV5-8, the J call TRBJ2-2, with 8 nucleotides matching TRBD1. The CDR3 is 16 residues long. J lost 2 bases, V lost 4 bases, and 7 bases had no gene match. CDR1 is SGHTS and CDR2 is YDEGEE in the germline V gene.

This clonotype has only a few counts. This chain connects TRBV6-6 to TRBJ2-1, with D perhaps matching TRBD2 (5 bases). With 9 bases removed from V and 1 base from J, the gap between germline ends came to 7 bases. Germline V gene sequence: CDR1 MNHNY, CDR2 SVGAGI (reference sequence). CDR3 size: 12 residues. CDR3: CASSVSYNEQFF. As DNA, the CDR3 is TGTGCCAGTAGCGTTTCCTACAATGAGCAGTTCTTC.

This clonotype turned up a few times. The J gene is TRBJ2-1, the V gene TRBV20-1; TRBD2 matches at 10 bases. The ends lost 3 bases at V and 8 bases at J; junction bases unmatched: 7. Looked up from germline, CDR1 is DFQATT and CDR2 is SNEGSKA (reference sequence). This CDR3 spans 14 amino acids. The CDR3 sequence: CSARASGGPYEQFF. The CDR3 bases are TGCAGTGCTAGGGCTAGCGGGGGACCCTATGAGCAGTTCTTC.

This clonotype was seen a handful of times. This chain joins TRBV6-6 and TRBJ2-5, with D possibly matching TRBD2 (6 bases). The V and J ends lost 5 bases and 2 bases respectively, with 15 bases between them. Germline CDR1 and CDR2: MNHNY and SVGAGI (reference sequence). The CDR3 has 15 residues. The CDR3 sequence: CASSPSAGPQETQYF. The CDR3, as DNA: TGTGCCAGCAGTCCATCTGCGGGGCCGCAAGAGACCCAGTACTTC.

The gene calls are TRBV15 and TRBJ2-7; D possibly matches TRBD1 or TRBD2 (6 bases each). Germline V gene lookup returns CDR1 LNHNV and CDR2 YYDKDF (reference sequence). Trimming cost V 4 bases and J 3 bases, with 16 bases left between them. This CDR3 has 15 residues. CDR3 amino acids: CATSKGGEGLYEQYV. The CDR3 DNA follows: TGTGCCACCAGCAAGGGGGGTGAGGGCCTCTACGAGCAGTACGTC.

This clonotype has just a few counts. V is TRBV7-8 and J is TRBJ1-2; 7 bases line up with TRBD1. J lost 8 bases, V lost 5 bases, and 14 bases had no gene match. The CDR3 spans 15 residues. Germline values: CDR1 SGHVS, CDR2 FQNEAQ. CDR3 protein: CASSTGTEIYGGYTF. As DNA, the CDR3 is TGTGCCAGCAGCACCGGGACAGAGATCTATGGCGGCTACACCTTC.

This clonotype was detected a few times. This chain uses TRBV20-1 with TRBJ1-2, with 11 positions matching TRBD1. The CDR3 is 15 residues long. The germline V gene encodes CDR1 DFQATT and CDR2 SNEGSKA (reference sequence). With 5 bases clipped from V and 8 bases from J, the junction kept 13 bases outside the gene matches. CDR3 nucleotide sequence: TGCAGTGCTCGACCGGGACAGGGGGTAGTCGGCGGCTACACCTTC. Its translation is CSARPGQGVVGGYTF.

A few counts support this clonotype. V usage is TRBV9 and J usage is TRBJ2-2; no clear D gene. Trimming took 0 bases from V and 4 from J, leaving 10 bases between them. The CDR3 covers 15 residues. Germline V gives CDR1 SGDLS, CDR2 YYNGEE. The CDR3 DNA sequence: TGTGCCAGCAGCGTAGCACTTGTGACCACCGGGGAGCTGTTTTTT. Translation: CASSVALVTTGELFF.

This clonotype has just a few counts. This chain connects TRBV12-5 to TRBJ2-7, with D unresolved. CDR3 size: 13 residues. Germline V gives CDR1 LGHNT, CDR2 FRNRAP. V was shortened by 1 base and J by 2 bases, with 6 bases between the two germline ends. CDR3 protein: CASGLGRTYEQYF. The DNA for the CDR3 is TGTGCTAGTGGTTTGGGCAGGACCTACGAGCAGTACTTC.

Concerning this clonotype itself: A much larger clone sits a single nucleotide away, making a read error possible. This sequence joins TRBV30 and TRBJ2-6; no clear D. The CDR3 contains 13 residues. The germline V gene has CDR1 GTSNPN and CDR2 SVGIG (reference sequence). CDR3 residues: CDWSVGGANVLTF. The CDR3 nucleotides read TGTGACTGGAGTGTAGGCGGGGCCAACGTCCTGACTTTC. The full variable domain, with the rest looked up from reference TRBV30 and TRBJ2-6, is SQTIHQWPATLVQPVGSPLSLECTVEGTSNPNLYWYRQAAGRGLQLLFYSVGIGQISSEVPQNLSASRPQDRQFILSSKKLLLSDSGFYLCDWSVGGANVLTFGAGSRLTVL.

This clonotype came up a few times. The V call is TRBV6-1, the J call TRBJ2-7; tentatively, D is TRBD2 (5 bases). Germline assignment: CDR1 MNHNS and CDR2 SASEGT. Deletions cut 2 bases from V and 6 bases from J, with 14 bases between. The CDR3 is made up of 14 amino acids. CDR3 protein: CASSELRRPFEQYV. CDR3 nucleotides: TGTGCCAGCAGTGAACTTCGGAGGCCTTTCGAGCAGTACGTC.